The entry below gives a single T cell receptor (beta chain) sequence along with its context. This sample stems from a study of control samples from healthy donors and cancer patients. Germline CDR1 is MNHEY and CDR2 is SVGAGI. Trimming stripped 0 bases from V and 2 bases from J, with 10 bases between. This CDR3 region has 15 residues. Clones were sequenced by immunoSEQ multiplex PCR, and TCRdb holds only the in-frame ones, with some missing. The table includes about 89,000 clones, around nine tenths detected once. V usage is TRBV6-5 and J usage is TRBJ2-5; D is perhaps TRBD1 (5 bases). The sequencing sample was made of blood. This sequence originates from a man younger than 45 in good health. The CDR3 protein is CASSYSPTAQETQYF. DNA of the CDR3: TGTGCCAGCAGTTACTCGCCGACAGCGCAAGAGACCCAGTACTTC.